This is a list of T cell receptor beta chains from one sample in a study of breast tumors, draining lymph nodes, adjacent tissues. TCRdb ran MiXCR on the multiplex PCR reads and lists one entry per CDR3 protein. The profile shows 200,000 to 300,000 distinct CDR3 sequences, about 33% of them singletons. The specimen sequenced was axillary lymph node tissue. The receptors come from a female donor with breast cancer. Some clones in this sample may be carry-over from other donors' samples. CDR3s include the opening cysteine and the closing phenylalanine or tryptophan. Each record gives: CDR3 DNA, CDR3 protein, V gene, clone size, CDR3 length, J gene, D gene. D genes are given only for firm matches. Expanded clones get a size class; other rows say once, few or many, or leave the size out.

TGTGCCAGCAGTCCTAGGGCTAGCGCGACCTACGAGCAGTACTTC CASSPRASATYEQYF TRBV27 few 15 TRBJ2-7 .
TGTGCCTGGACCGGGGCCTTCTACAATGAGCGGTTCTTC CAWTGAFYNERFF TRBV30 . 13 TRBJ2-1 .
TGTGCCAGCAGCGGGAACAGGGGCGGGACAGATACGCAGTATTTT CASSGNRGGTDTQYF TRBV5-6 many 15 TRBJ2-3 TRBD1
TGTGCCAGCAGCCCCGGGTTAACGGGCACCGGGGAGCTGTTTTTT CASSPGLTGTGELFF TRBV6-2/TRBV6-3 . 15 TRBJ2-2 .
TGTGCCAGCAGCCTCCGCAGGATGCACGAGCAGTACTTC CASSLRRMHEQYF TRBV7-9 many 13 TRBJ2-7 .
TGTGCCAGCAGCCAGAGGACTAGCGGGAGGCTCTCCTACAATGAGCAGTTCTTC CASSQRTSGRLSYNEQFF TRBV14 many 18 TRBJ2-1 TRBD2
TGCGCCAGCAGCTTGGGAGGGGGCAGCACCCAAGAGACCCAGTACTTC CASSLGGGSTQETQYF TRBV5-1 many 16 TRBJ2-5 TRBD1
TGTGCCAGCAACTTAGGCCGGGGACAGGGTTTCTACAATGAGCAGTTCTTC CASNLGRGQGFYNEQFF TRBV13 . 17 TRBJ2-1 TRBD1
TGTGCCAGCAGTTACACCACGGACTATGGCTACACCTTC CASSYTTDYGYTF TRBV6-2/TRBV6-3 many 13 TRBJ1-2 .
TGCGCCAGCAGCTCGGACAGGGCGGGTAACTATGGCTACACCTTC CASSSDRAGNYGYTF TRBV5-1 many 15 TRBJ1-2 TRBD1
TGTGCCAGCACCCAAAAGGCGGGAGTTCTTTACGAGCAGTACTTC CASTQKAGVLYEQYF TRBV11-2 many 15 TRBJ2-7 TRBD2
TGTGCCAGCAGTGAGGGAGGGGGCGAGCGGGAGCAGTTCTTC CASSEGGGEREQFF TRBV25-1 . 14 TRBJ2-1 .
TGTGCCAGCAGCGTAAGTGAACTAGCGGGCACAGATACGCAGTATTTT CASSVSELAGTDTQYF TRBV9 many 16 TRBJ2-3 TRBD2
TGTGCCAGCAGCGTAGAAGGCTCTGGGGCCAACGTCCTGACTTTC CASSVEGSGANVLTF TRBV9 many 15 TRBJ2-6 .
TGTGCCAGCAGGCGGGGGACGACAGATACGCAGTATTTT CASRRGTTDTQYF TRBV7-9 many 13 TRBJ2-3 TRBD2
TGTGCCAGCAGGAAGGGACTAGCGGACCAAGAGACCCAGTACTTC CASRKGLADQETQYF TRBV6-5 . 15 TRBJ2-5 TRBD2
TGTGCTAGTGGTTTGGGCGGGGCCGGGACGAACGCCTACGAGCAGTACTTC CASGLGGAGTNAYEQYF TRBV12-5 many 17 TRBJ2-7 .